This TCR beta chain was captured in a study of blood T cell repertoires in COVID-19. Across the study: Spain, Italy and the United States supplied samples that represented acute and convalescent COVID-19. Nucleic acid was either cDNA or gDNA, and it came from T cells, B-cell-depleted T cells, or PBMCs.

The CDR3 is 13 amino acids. Losses at the gene ends were 7 bases for V and 6 bases for J; bases not matched to a gene: 6. The V gene's germline CDR1 is SQVTM and CDR2 ANQGSEA. As originally analysed: Reference gene primer amplification gave nucleated cell count estimates. Sequencing used immunoSEQ multiplex PCR; TCRdb keeps in-frame clones, though not all of them. V, J and clone size are taken as reported in that table, and D and trimming were inferred from the DNA itself. The data contain under 500,000 clones, more than 85% of them seen just once; the ten biggest clones take up 4.3%. The material sequenced was peripheral blood. The sequence was obtained from a woman in her 30s with acute or convalescent COVID-19. This chain uses TRBV29-1 with TRBJ1-6, with 7 positions matching TRBD1. CDR3 sequence: CSASTGSNSPLHF. Here the CDR3 DNA reads TGCAGCGCCTCGACAGGGTCTAATTCACCCCTCCACTTT.